These 21 T cell receptor beta chains share one sample of origin, sequenced in a study of blood T cell repertoires in COVID-19. Sequencing used immunoSEQ multiplex PCR; TCRdb keeps in-frame clones, though not all of them. The sample includes about 170,000 clones, around 83% seen only once; the top ten take roughly a fifth. Sequencing input: peripheral blood. These receptor sequences come from a woman aged 70-85 years who had recovered from COVID-19.

V usage is TRBV7-8 and J usage is TRBJ1-2, with D possibly matching TRBD1 (6 bases). Germline assignment: CDR1 SGHVS and CDR2 FQNEAQ. This CDR3 has 15 residues. The V and J ends lost 0 bases and 8 bases respectively, with 16 bases between them. CDR3 bases: TGTGCCAGCAGCTTAGCCGCAGGGGCTCCCCGGGGCTACACCTTC. Translation gives CASSLAAGAPRGYTF. The full variable domain, rest sourced from reference TRBV7-8 and TRBJ1-2, is GAGVSQSPRYKVAKRGQDVALRCDPISGHVSLFWYQQALGQGPEFLTYFQNEAQLDKSGLPSDRFFAERPEGSVSTLKIQRTQQEDSAVYLCASSLAAGAPRGYTFGSGTRLTVV.

V usage is TRBV5-8 and J usage is TRBJ1-1; weak D call: TRBD1 (6 bases). Trimming cost V 2 bases and J 4 bases, with 9 bases left between them. The CDR3 has 13 amino acids. Germline V gives CDR1 SGHTS, CDR2 YDEGEE. The CDR3 protein is CASSLGGFTEAFF. CDR3 sequence (DNA): TGTGCCAGCAGCTTAGGGGGTTTCACTGAAGCTTTCTTT.

The CDR3 DNA sequence: TGTGCCAGCATTGGGGAGAAGTACAATGAGCAGTTCTTC. It specifies CASIGEKYNEQFF. The V gene is TRBV3-1 (or the pseudogene TRBV3-2), the J gene TRBJ2-1, with D tentatively TRBD2 (5 bases). This CDR3 spans 13 amino acids. Trimming removed 7 bases at V and 4 bases at J, with 11 bases between. CDR1 and CDR2 from the germline V gene are LGHDT and YNNKEL (reference sequence).

The gene calls are TRBV6-5 and TRBJ2-5; 8 bases match TRBD1. V lost 6 bases and J lost 3; bases outside the gene matches: 6. CDR1 MNHEY and CDR2 SVGAGI come from the germline V gene. The CDR3 spans 14 residues. CDR3 loop: CASRRQGSEETQYF. In DNA, the CDR3 is TGTGCCAGCAGGAGACAGGGGAGCGAAGAGACCCAGTACTTC.

This chain joins TRBV29-1 and TRBJ2-6, with D possibly matching TRBD2 (7 bases). The CDR3 extends over 15 amino acids. Trimming removed 3 bases from V and 2 bases from J, with 11 bases in between. Germline values: CDR1 SQVTM, CDR2 ANQGSEA. The CDR3 protein is CSVEGGGPGANVLTF. For the CDR3, the DNA is TGCAGCGTTGAGGGGGGGGGCCCTGGGGCCAACGTCCTGACTTTC.

This clone occurred a few times. The V call is TRBV3-1 (or the pseudogene TRBV3-2), the J call TRBJ2-7; 8 bases line up with TRBD1. The V gene's germline CDR1 is LGHDT and CDR2 YNNKEL (reference sequence). With V trimmed by 5 bases and J by 0 bases, 6 bases remained unmatched. The CDR3 runs 15 residues. CDR3 nucleotide sequence: TGTGCCAGCAGCGGATGGGGACAGGTCTCCTACGAGCAGTACTTC. Amino acid sequence: CASSGWGQVSYEQYF.

This clone was seen just once. The J gene is TRBJ1-5, the V gene TRBV6-6; a weak D match, TRBD1 (6 bases). The germline CDR1 and CDR2 sequences are MNHNY and SVGAGI (reference sequence). The ends were cut back, 6 bases at V and 6 bases at J, with 9 bases in the middle. CDR3 length equals 12 residues. This CDR3 reads CASSPGVQPQHF. CDR3 nucleotides: TGTGCCAGCAGCCCAGGGGTTCAGCCCCAGCATTTT.

V is TRBV5-1 and J is TRBJ1-2; D is undetermined. CDR1 is SGHRS, CDR2 YFSETQ, per germline. This CDR3 has 14 residues. Deletions cut 4 bases from V and 2 bases from J, with 12 bases between. CDR3 amino acids: CASSPGGGNYGYTF. CDR3 bases: TGCGCCAGCAGCCCCGGAGGTGGCAACTATGGCTACACCTTC. Drawing the rest from reference TRBV5-1 and TRBJ1-2, the complete variable domain is KAGVTQTPRYLIKTRGQQVTLSCSPISGHRSVSWYQQTPGQGLQFLFEYFSETQRNKGNFPGRFSGRQFSNSRSEMNVSTLELGDSALYLCASSPGGGNYGYTFGSGTRLTVV.

The chain employs TRBV7-8 and TRBJ2-7; possible D gene TRBD2, 5 bases. Germline-derived CDR1 and CDR2 are SGHVS and FQNEAQ. The CDR3 extends over 15 amino acids. The V gene lost 0 bases and the J gene lost 0 bases, with 9 bases spanning the gap. The CDR3 nucleotides read TGTGCCAGCAGCTTAGCGCGGGTGGGCTCCTACGAGCAGTACTTC. The encoded protein is CASSLARVGSYEQYF.

The chain employs TRBV24-1 and TRBJ1-3, with D uncertain. This CDR3 has 17 residues. Germline-derived CDR1 and CDR2 are KGHDR and SFDVKD. V dropped 5 bases and J dropped 0 bases, with 16 bases sitting between them. CDR3 region: CATSALLWRDSGNTIYF. The CDR3 DNA sequence: TGTGCCACCAGTGCCCTCCTTTGGAGAGACTCTGGAAACACCATATATTTT.

Here the CDR3 reads CASSPPRRSTGELFF. The CDR3 DNA reads as TGTGCCAGCTCACCACCGCGGAGGTCCACCGGGGAGCTGTTTTTT. The genes are TRBV18 and TRBJ2-2; the D gene is possibly TRBD2 (5 bases). The CDR3 contains 15 residues. Trimming left V 0 bases short and J 4 bases short, with 9 bases between. Germline CDR1 reads KGHSH; CDR2 reads LQKENI.

This clone was seen just once. The chain joins TRBV7-3 to TRBJ2-5; 11 bases line up with TRBD2. V shed 5 bases and J 5 bases; nucleotides not matched to a gene: 7. From germline, CDR1 is SGHTA and CDR2 FQGTGA. The CDR3 sequence is 15 residues long. The CDR3 protein is CASSPVAGGWETQYF. The CDR3 DNA follows: TGTGCCAGCAGCCCAGTAGCGGGAGGGTGGGAGACCCAGTACTTC.

The chain combines TRBV9 with TRBJ2-1, with D perhaps TRBD2 (5 bases). V was shortened by 4 bases and J by 12 bases, with 20 bases between the two germline ends. In germline, CDR1 is SGDLS, CDR2 YYNGEE. The CDR3 is 14 residues long. The CDR3 region has the DNA TGTGCCAGCAGCACTAGTGGGAGAGAAATGAGGCAGTTCTTC. This gives the protein CASSTSGREMRQFF.

This CDR3 is CASSDSGSNTGELFF. The DNA for the CDR3 is TGTGCCAGCAGCGATAGCGGTTCGAACACCGGGGAGCTGTTTTTT. This chain links TRBV9 with TRBJ2-2, with D perhaps TRBD2 (6 bases). This CDR3 region has 15 residues. Germline V gene data show CDR1 as SGDLS and CDR2 as YYNGEE. V lost 3 bases, J lost 0 bases, and 9 bases lay in between.

The V and J genes are TRBV15 and TRBJ1-5; a weak D match, TRBD1 (6 bases). The germline V gene encodes CDR1 LNHNV and CDR2 YYDKDF (reference sequence). V gave up 0 bases and J gave up 7 bases, with 13 bases separating them. This CDR3 contains 15 residues. CDR3 protein: CATSRDGGAGQPQHF. The CDR3 region has the DNA TGTGCCACCAGCAGAGATGGGGGGGCTGGACAGCCCCAGCATTTT.

This chain links TRBV3-1 (or the pseudogene TRBV3-2) with TRBJ1-6; 9 bases are a match to TRBD1. This CDR3 comprises 16 residues. The V gene's germline CDR1 is LGHDT and CDR2 YNNKEL (reference sequence). Unmatched junction bases numbered 8, after V lost 3 bases and J lost 8 bases. The CDR3 DNA sequence: TGTGCCAGCAGCCACCTAATGGACAGGGGAGATTCACCCCTCCACTTT. It encodes CASSHLMDRGDSPLHF.

The chain is built from TRBV5-1 and TRBJ2-5; 7 bases map to TRBD2. V shed 4 bases and J 4 bases; nucleotides not matched to a gene: 7. There are 14 residues in the CDR3. CDR1 SGHRS and CDR2 YFSETQ come from the germline V gene. DNA for the CDR3: TGCGCCAGCAGCCCGGGGGGATGGGGAGAGACCCAGTACTTC. Translation gives CASSPGGWGETQYF.

The chain recombines TRBV7-3 with TRBJ2-6; maybe TRBD2 (6 bases). Germline loops: CDR1 SGHTA, CDR2 FQGTGA. CDR3 length: 18 amino acids. V lost 3 bases to trimming and J lost 0 bases, with 15 bases between them. The CDR3 nucleotides read TGTGCCAGCAGCTTGCCGGGGGTCTACGGCTCTGGGGCCAACGTCCTGACTTTC. This codes for CASSLPGVYGSGANVLTF. Full variable domain (outside the CDR3, taken from reference TRBV7-3 and TRBJ2-6): GAGVSQTPSNKVTEKGKYVELRCDPISGHTALYWYRQSLGQGPEFLIYFQGTGAADDSGLPNDRFFAVRPEGSVSTLKIQRTERGDSAVYLCASSLPGVYGSGANVLTFGAGSRLTVL.

The chain is built from TRBV2 and TRBJ2-3, with 10 bases matching TRBD2. V was pared by 1 base and J by 11 bases, with 6 bases of the junction left unmatched. The CDR3 consists of 14 residues. Germline lookup yields CDR1 SNHLY and CDR2 FYNNEI. CDR3 residues: CASSEDRSGGGQYF. The CDR3 coding sequence is TGTGCCAGCAGTGAAGACCGGAGCGGGGGGGGGCAGTATTTT.

The rearrangement uses TRBV25-1 and TRBJ2-7; the match to TRBD2 covers 14 bases. With V trimmed by 1 base and J by 9 bases, 5 bases remained unmatched. The CDR3 spans 15 residues. Germline V gene lookup returns CDR1 MGHDK and CDR2 SYGVNS. The CDR3 DNA follows: TGTGCCAGCAGTGAATTTGGGACTAGCGGGAGCGGGCAGTACTTC. As protein: CASSEFGTSGSGQYF.

The V gene is TRBV9, the J gene TRBJ2-5; possible D gene TRBD1, 6 bases. Germline CDR1 is SGDLS and CDR2 is YYNGEE. The V end lost 3 bases, the J end lost 2 bases, and 8 bases lay between the germline ends. This CDR3 has 13 residues. CDR3 nucleotides: TGTGCCAGCAGCGGGACAGATCAAGAGACCCAGTACTTC. It is translated as CASSGTDQETQYF.